This record covers a single TCR beta chain. The antigen is unknown. Treatment given: around 19 received Ad26.COV2.S at low or high dose, single or two shots; 5 received placebo; per-sample allocation not given. All samples were drawn on day 63, counting from the first vaccine or placebo injection. As its vector, the vaccine had Ad26, which expressed Wuhan-strain SARS-CoV-2 spike. Some clones are missing from TCRdb's copy, which holds only in-frame ones; the method was immunoSEQ multiplex PCR. The sample consists of roughly 390,000 clones, less than 90% of them appearing once. This sample was taken from a study of Ad26.COV2.S vaccination and SARS-CoV-2 variants. Study summary: COV1001, an Ad26.COV2.S trial, supplied this vaccine-arm donor. Study results and limitations: Once vaccination had occurred, spike-specific CD8+ and CD4+ T cell responses reportedly showed substantial breadth. People who got the vaccine or the placebo had similar non-spike TCR breadth.

The ends were cut back, 9 bases at V and 2 bases at J, with 11 bases in the middle. The germline CDR1 and CDR2 sequences are ENHRY and SYGVKD. The CDR3 length is 12 residues. The starting material was peripheral blood, obtained in a trial of Ad26.COV2.S vaccine versus placebo. This sequence joins TRBV10-3 and TRBJ2-7; D ambiguous. The clonotype originates from a person between 18 and 65 years old who received the Ad26.COV2.S COVID-19 vaccine or a placebo. CDR3 nucleotides: TGTGCCATTTCCCAGAGTACCTACGAGCAGTACTTC. As protein: CAISQSTYEQYF.